Shown below are 4 T cell receptor beta chains from a single sample sequenced in a study of shared clonotypes between healthy human individuals (TCRdb year 2020). Libraries were made using the immunoSEQ multiplex PCR assay. TCRdb obtained this table from immuneACCESS and retained in-frame rearrangements with V and J assigned. These tables miss some clones; where compared with another copy, unresolved V genes account for less than half of the shortfall, and the remainder is unexplained. The sample data list 2 million to 2.5 million clones, and roughly 90% of these were observed just once. In total, the top ten clones hold 0.3% to 0.45% of the sample. Source material: naive CD4+ T cells from PBMCs. The cell subset or site label on this specimen signifies: CD45RA+ positively selected. All receptors come from a man between 18 and 29 years old in good health. Some clones in this sample may be carry-over from other donors' samples.

This clone was observed a few times. V usage is TRBV6-5 and J usage is TRBJ2-7; D possibly corresponds to TRBD2 (5 bases). This CDR3 comprises 12 residues. Germline CDR1 and CDR2: MNHEY and SVGAGI. The ends were cut back, 7 bases at V and 3 bases at J, with 10 bases in the middle. The CDR3 sequence: CASTGLYYEQYF. As DNA, the CDR3 is TGTGCCAGCACAGGACTTTACTACGAGCAGTACTTC.

V usage is TRBV11-2 and J usage is TRBJ2-7; maybe TRBD1 (6 bases). The CDR3 has 16 residues. Germline CDR1 and CDR2: SGHAT and FQNNGV. Deletions cut 4 bases from V and 6 bases from J, with 22 bases between. The CDR3 reads CASSSLGTGLASEQYF. CDR3 nucleotide sequence: TGTGCCAGCAGCTCCTTAGGTACAGGGCTCGCCTCCGAGCAGTACTTC.

CDR3 loop: CASSPDSFWEQFF. The CDR3 DNA reads as TGTGCCAGCAGCCCAGACTCCTTTTGGGAGCAGTTCTTC. This chain joins TRBV7-6 and TRBJ2-1; D unresolved. V lost 5 bases and J 10 bases, leaving 15 bases between the germline ends. Germline assignment: CDR1 SGHVS and CDR2 FNYEAQ. This CDR3 is built from 13 residues.

This CDR3 reads CASSPSERGVDEQFF. CDR3 bases: TGTGCCAGCAGCCCTAGTGAGCGGGGGGTGGATGAGCAGTTCTTC. The gene calls are TRBV21-1 and TRBJ2-1; no check of the table's D call, TRBD2, against the DNA was made. TRBV21-1 is flagged as a pseudogene. This CDR3 contains 15 residues.